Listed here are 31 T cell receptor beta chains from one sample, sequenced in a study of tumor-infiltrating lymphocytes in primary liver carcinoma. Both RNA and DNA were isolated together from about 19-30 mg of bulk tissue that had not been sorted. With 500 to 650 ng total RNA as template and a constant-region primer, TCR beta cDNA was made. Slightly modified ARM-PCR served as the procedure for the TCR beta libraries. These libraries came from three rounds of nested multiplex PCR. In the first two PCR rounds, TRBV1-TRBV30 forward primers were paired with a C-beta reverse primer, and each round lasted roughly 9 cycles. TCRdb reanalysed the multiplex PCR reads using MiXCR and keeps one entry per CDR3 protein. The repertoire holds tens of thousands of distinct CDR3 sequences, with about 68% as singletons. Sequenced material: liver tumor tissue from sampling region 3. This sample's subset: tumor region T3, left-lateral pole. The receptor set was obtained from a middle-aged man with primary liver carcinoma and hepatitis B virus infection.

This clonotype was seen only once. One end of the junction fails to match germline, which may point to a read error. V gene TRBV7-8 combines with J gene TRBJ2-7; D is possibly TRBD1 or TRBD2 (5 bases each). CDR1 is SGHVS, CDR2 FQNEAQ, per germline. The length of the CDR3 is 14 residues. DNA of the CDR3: TGCCCCAGCAGCTTAGCTACAGGAGGCTACGAGCAGTACTTC. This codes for CPSSLATGGYEQYF.

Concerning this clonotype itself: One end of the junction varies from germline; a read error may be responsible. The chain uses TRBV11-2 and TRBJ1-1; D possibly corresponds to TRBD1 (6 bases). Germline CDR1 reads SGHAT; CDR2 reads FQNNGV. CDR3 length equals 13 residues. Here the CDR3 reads CASSSGGDTDAFF. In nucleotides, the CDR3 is TGCGCCAGCAGCTCGGGGGGGGACACTGACGCTTTCTTT.

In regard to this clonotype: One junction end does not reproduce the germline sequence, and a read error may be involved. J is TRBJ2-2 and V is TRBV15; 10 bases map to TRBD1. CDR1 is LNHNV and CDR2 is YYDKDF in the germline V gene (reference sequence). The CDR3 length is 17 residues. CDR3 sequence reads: CVTSRDSGTGAARELFF. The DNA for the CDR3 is TGTGTCACCAGCAGAGATTCCGGGACAGGGGCCGCCCGGGAGCTGTTTTTT.

This CDR3 reads CAISDETIGTYTQYF. CDR3 in DNA: TGTGCCATCAGTGATGAGACTATCGGGACCTATACGCAGTATTTT. The V and J genes are TRBV10-3 and TRBJ2-3; either TRBD1 or TRBD2 may fit D (5 bases each). Trimming removed 3 bases at V and 7 bases at J, with 17 bases between. Germline V gives CDR1 ENHRY, CDR2 SYGVKD. This CDR3 has 15 residues.

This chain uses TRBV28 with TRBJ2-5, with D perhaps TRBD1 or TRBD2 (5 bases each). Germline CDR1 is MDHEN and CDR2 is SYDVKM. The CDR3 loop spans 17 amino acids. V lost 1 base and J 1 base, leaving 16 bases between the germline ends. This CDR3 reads CASSLYPKGPTQETQYF. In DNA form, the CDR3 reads TGTGCCAGCAGTTTATATCCAAAGGGACCGACCCAAGAGACCCAGTACTTC.

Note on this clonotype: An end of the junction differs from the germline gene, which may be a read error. In DNA, the CDR3 is TGTGTCAGCAGTTGCGCCTCAGACGGGACAGGGGATCAGTACTTC. The encoded protein is CVSSCASDGTGDQYF. The chain links TRBV6-5 to TRBJ2-7, with 10 bases identical to TRBD1. Germline V gene lookup returns CDR1 MNHEY and CDR2 SVGAGI. The CDR3 extends over 15 amino acids.

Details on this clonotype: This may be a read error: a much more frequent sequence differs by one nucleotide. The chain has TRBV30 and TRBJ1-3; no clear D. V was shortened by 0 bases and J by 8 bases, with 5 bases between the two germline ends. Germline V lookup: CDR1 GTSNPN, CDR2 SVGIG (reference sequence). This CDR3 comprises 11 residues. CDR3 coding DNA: TGTGCCTGGAGTGTCGGATACACCATATATTTT. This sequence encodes CAWSVGYTIYF.

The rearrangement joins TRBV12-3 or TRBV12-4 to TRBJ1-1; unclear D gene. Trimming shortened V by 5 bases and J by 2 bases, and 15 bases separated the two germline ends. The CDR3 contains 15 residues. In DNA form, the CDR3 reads TGTGCCAGCAGTATCGGAACTGTCCCTAACACTGAAGCTTTCTTT. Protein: CASSIGTVPNTEAFF.

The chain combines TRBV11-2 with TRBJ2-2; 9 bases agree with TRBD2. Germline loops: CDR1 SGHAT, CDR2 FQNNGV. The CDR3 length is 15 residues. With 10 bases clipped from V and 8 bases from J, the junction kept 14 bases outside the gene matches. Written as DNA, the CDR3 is TGTGCCATCAGGATGGTAGCGGGAGCATCTGGGGAGCTGTTTTTT. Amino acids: CAIRMVAGASGELFF.

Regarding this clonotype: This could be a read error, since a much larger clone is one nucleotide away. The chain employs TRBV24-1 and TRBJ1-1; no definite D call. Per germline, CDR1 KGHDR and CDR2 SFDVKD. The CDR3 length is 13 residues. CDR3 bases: TGTGCCTCCAGTCGGGGAATGAACACTGAAGCTTTCTTT. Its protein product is CASSRGMNTEAFF.

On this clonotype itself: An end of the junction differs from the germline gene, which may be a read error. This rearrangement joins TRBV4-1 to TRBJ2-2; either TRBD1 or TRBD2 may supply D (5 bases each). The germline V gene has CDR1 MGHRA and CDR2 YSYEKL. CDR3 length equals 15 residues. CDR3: CTSSRDGVFTGELFF. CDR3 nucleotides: TGCACCAGCAGTCGGGACGGGGTTTTCACCGGTGAGCTGTTTTTT.

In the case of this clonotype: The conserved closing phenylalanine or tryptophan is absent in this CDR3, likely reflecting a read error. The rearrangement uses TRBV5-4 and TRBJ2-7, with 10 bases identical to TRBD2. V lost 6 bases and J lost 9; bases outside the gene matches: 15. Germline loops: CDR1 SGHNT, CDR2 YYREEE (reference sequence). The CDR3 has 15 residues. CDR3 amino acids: CASIPGLAVTYMQYL. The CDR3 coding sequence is TGTGCCAGCATCCCAGGACTAGCGGTAACCTACATGCAGTACCTC.

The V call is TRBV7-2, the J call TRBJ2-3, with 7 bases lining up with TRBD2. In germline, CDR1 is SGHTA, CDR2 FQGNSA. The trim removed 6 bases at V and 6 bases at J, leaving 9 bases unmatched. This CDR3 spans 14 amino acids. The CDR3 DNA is TGTGCCAGCAGGATCGGACTAGTGGGGGATACGCAGTATTTT. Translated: CASRIGLVGDTQYF.

The DNA of the CDR3 is TGCAGCGTGGCCGGGACAGGGGGTCTAGATCAGTTCTTC. It yields the protein CSVAGTGGLDQFF. The J gene is TRBJ2-1, the V gene TRBV29-1, with 11 nucleotides matching TRBD1. V shed 6 bases, J shed 13 bases, and the junction held 11 bases outside the gene matches. The CDR3 consists of 13 residues. Germline-derived CDR1 and CDR2 are SQVTM and ANQGSEA.

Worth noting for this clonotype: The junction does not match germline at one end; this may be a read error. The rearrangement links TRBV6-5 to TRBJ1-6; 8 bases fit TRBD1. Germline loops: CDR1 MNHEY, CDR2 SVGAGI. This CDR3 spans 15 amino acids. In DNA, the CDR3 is TGTACCAGCAGTTTGACAGGGGATCCTATTTCACCCCTCCACTTT. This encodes CTSSLTGDPISPLHF.

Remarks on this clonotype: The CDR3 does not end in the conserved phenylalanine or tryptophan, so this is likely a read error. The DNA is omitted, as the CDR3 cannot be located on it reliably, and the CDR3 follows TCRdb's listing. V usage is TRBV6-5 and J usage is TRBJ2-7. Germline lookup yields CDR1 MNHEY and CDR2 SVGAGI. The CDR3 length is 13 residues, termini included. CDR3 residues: CASMSVRTYERYL.

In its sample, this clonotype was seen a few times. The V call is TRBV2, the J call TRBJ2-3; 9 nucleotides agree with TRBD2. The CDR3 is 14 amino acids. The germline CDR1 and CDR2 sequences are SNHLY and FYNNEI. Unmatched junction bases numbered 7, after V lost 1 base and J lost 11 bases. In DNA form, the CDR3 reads TGTGCCAGCAGTGAAGGAACTAGCGGGCCCCGGCAGTATTTT. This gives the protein CASSEGTSGPRQYF.

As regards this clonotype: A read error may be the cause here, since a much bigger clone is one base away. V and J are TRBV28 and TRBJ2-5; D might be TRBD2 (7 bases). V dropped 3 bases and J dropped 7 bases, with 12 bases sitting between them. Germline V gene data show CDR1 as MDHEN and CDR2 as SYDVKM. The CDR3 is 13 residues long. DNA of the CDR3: TGTGCCAGCAGTTTTAGGGGGAGGGCGACCCAGTACTTC. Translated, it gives CASSFRGRATQYF.

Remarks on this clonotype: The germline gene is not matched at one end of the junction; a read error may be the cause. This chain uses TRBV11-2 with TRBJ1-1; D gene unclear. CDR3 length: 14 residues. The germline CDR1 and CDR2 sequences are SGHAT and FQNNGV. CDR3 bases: TGTGCCAGCAGCAGAGCCGGTTCCGTAGCTGAAGCCTTCTTT. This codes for CASSRAGSVAEAFF.

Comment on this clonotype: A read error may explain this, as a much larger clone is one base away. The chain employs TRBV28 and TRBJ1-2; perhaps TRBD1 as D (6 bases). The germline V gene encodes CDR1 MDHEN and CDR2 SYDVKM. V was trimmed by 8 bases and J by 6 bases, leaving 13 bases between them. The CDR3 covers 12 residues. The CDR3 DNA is TGTGCCAGCGGTTCGGGGGCGAATGGCTACACCTTC. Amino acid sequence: CASGSGANGYTF.

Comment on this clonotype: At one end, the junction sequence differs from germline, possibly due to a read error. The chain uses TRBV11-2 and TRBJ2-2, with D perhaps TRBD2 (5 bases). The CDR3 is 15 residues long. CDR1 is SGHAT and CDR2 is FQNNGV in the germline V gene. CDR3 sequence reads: CATSLRPENTGELLF. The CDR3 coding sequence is TGTGCCACTAGCTTACGGCCGGAGAACACCGGGGAGCTGTTATTT.

CDR3 residues: CASSQMTGGGGNTEAFF. Here the CDR3 DNA reads TGCGCCAGCAGCCAGATGACAGGGGGCGGGGGTAACACTGAAGCTTTCTTT. V gene TRBV5-1 combines with J gene TRBJ1-1; 10 positions agree with TRBD1. CDR3 size: 17 residues. Germline V gene sequence: CDR1 SGHRS, CDR2 YFSETQ. Germline trimming cut 4 bases from V and 2 bases from J; bases unmatched to any gene: 11.

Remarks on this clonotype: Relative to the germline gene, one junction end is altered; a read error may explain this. CDR3 DNA: TGTGTCAGCAGCTTAGGGCTAGTGGCCTCCACCTACGAGCAGTACTTC. Protein product: CVSSLGLVASTYEQYF. The chain links TRBV7-9 to TRBJ2-7; no clear D gene. The germline gives CDR1 SEHNR, CDR2 FQNEAQ (reference sequence). The CDR3 totals 16 residues.

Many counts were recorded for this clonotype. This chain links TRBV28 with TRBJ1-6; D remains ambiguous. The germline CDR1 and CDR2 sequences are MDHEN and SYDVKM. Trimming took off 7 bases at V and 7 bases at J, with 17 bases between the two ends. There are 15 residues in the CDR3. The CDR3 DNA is TGTGCCAGCAATGTCCGGGCGCGGGAGAATTCACCCCTCCACTTT. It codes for CASNVRARENSPLHF.

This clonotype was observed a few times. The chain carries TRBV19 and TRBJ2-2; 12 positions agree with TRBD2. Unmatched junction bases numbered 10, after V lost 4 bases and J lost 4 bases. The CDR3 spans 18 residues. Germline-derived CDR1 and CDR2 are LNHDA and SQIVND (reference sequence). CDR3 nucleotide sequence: TGTGCCAGTAGTAAGCTAGCGGGAGGGCTTACGAGCACCGGGGAGCTGTTTTTT. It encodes CASSKLAGGLTSTGELFF.

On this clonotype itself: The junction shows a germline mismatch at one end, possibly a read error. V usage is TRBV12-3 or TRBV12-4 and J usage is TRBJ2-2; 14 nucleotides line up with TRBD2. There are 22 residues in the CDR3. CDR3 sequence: CASRPPRVPGTSGRRNTGELSF. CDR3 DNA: TGTGCCAGCAGGCCCCCCCGGGTCCCCGGGACTAGCGGGAGAAGGAACACCGGGGAGCTGTCTTTT.

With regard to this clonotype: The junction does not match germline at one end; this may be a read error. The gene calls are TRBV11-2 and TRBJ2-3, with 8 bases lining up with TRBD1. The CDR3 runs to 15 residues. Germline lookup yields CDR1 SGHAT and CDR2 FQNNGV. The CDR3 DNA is TGTGCCAGCAGCGAATGGGACAGGCACACAGACACGCAATATTTT. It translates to CASSEWDRHTDTQYF.

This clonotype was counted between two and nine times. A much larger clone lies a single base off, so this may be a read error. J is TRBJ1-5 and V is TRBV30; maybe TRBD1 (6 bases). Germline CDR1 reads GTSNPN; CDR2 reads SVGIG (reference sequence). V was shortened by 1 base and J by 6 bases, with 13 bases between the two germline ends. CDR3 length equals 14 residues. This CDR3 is CAWSGGAGTQPQHF. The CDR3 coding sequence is TGTGCCTGGAGTGGGGGGGCCGGTACTCAGCCCCAGCATTTT.

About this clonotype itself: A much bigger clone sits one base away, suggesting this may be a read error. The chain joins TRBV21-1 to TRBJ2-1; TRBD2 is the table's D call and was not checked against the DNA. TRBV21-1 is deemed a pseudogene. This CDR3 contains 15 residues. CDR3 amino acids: CASSYTSGRPNEQFF. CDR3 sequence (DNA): TGTGCCAGCAGCTACACTAGCGGGAGGCCCAATGAGCAGTTCTTC.

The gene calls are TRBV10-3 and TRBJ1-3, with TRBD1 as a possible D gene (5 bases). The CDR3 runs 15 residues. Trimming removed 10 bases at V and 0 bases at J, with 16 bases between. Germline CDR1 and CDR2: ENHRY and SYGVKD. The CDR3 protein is CANRPRQSSGNTIYF. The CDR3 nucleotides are TGTGCCAACAGACCCAGACAGTCCTCTGGAAACACCATATATTTT.

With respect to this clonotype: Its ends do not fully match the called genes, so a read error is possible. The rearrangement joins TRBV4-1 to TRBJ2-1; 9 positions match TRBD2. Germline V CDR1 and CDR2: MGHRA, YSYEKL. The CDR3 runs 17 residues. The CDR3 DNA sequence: TGCGCCAGCAGCCAACCGTGGGGACTAGCAGACCACAAAGAGCAGTTCTTC. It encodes CASSQPWGLADHKEQFF.